The sequence of this TCR beta chain was determined in a study of T cell clonotyping in hematopoietic cell transplantation (dated by TCRdb to the early 2020s). Turning to the overall study: A total of under 150 blood samples were collected in the study from 35 to 45 consecutive transplant recipients and their related donors. Patient recruitment ran from 2015 to early 2017, and follow-up continued until late 2020 or death.

Broad study findings and their caveats: Broader posttransplant TCR repertoire diversity was predicted by donor and pretransplant recipient Inverse Simpson Index values. Only a small fraction of recipient repertoires overlapped donor repertoires, with over 97% appearing de novo at the given depth. Sample size was limited, and cells were not sorted, so CD4 and CD8 repertoire contributions could not be separated. After transplant, TCR diversity in recipients dropped, and pathologically expanded clonotypes climbed progressively between day 30 and day 180.

What the time point label conveys for this sample: 100 days after allo-HCT. Blood from recipients was drawn roughly 28 days before transplant, then again at days 30, 100 and 180 after transplant. Using Nuclei Lysis Solution, genomic DNA was extracted from unfractionated peripheral blood mononuclear cells that were either fresh or cryopreserved. The immunoSEQ assay, a bias-controlled multiplex PCR using V- and J-specific primers, was used to amplify TCR beta CDR3 regions from genomic DNA. In a second PCR step, a proprietary barcode and Illumina adapter sequences were attached to the CDR3 amplicons. An Illumina MiSeq instrument was used for sequencing of the CDR3 libraries. From the authors' description of their analysis: Export and quality control were handled in immunoSEQ Analyzer 3.0, while downstream analyses relied on R Bioconductor and Immunarch. Only productive rearrangements in the normalized downsampled data set went into calculating the repertoire metrics. In the normalized cohort, clonotypes with more than 5 templates were defined as pathologically expanded. The Inverse Simpson Index served as the measure of repertoire diversity. The non-normalized data set was used for CMV-specificity analyses so that all clonotypes could be captured. The source is immuneACCESS, and TCRdb retained only in-frame sequences with V and J called. Part of the clones is not carried over; for the studies checked, unresolved V genes explain less than half of this, and the remainder is unexplained. V and J calls and clone size are as listed in that table; D and trimming were resolved from the DNA. This sample lists about 29,000 clones; approximately 90% were detected once. Together, the top ten hold about 10% of the sample.

As regards this clone: It lacks a known antigen. No much larger clone exists at a distance of one base, and base qualities are not known.

The sequencing used PBMCs, collected 100 days after allogeneic stem cell transplant. This TCR came from a female patient in her fifties or sixties who had an allogeneic stem cell transplant from a related donor, so the T cells may come from the graft donor. Some clones in this sample may be carry-over from other donors' samples.

The nucleotide sequence is given as TGCGCCAGCAGCTCTTCATTTTCATGGACCCGGGCAGATACGCAGTATTTT. The encoded protein is CASSSSFSWTRADTQYF. This receptor chain uses TRBV5-1 and TRBJ2-3, with no confidently assigned D gene. V is reduced by 3 bases and J by 4 bases, leaving a spacing of 21 bases between them. Inclusive of the bounding cysteine and phenylalanine, the CDR3 is 17 residues long. Only the CDR3 region is kept as DNA, spanning 51 bases read in frame from base 1. From a lookup of the germline V gene, CDR1 and CDR2 are SGHRS and YFSETQ.